This TCR beta chain is from a study of shared clonotypes between healthy human individuals (dated by TCRdb to about 2020). About the investigation overall: A couple of women and a few men aged 18 to 49 years were included in the cohort. To increase sequencing depth and limit assay-specific biases, TCR repertoire library preparation and sequencing were carried out by different laboratories using diverse techniques. Leukapheresis yielded between about 0.94 and 10 billion PBMCs per donor. To estimate repertoire size and how much clonotypes are shared between individuals, the study performed deep sequencing of blood TCR repertoires from five healthy adults. For each donor, CD4 naive and CD4 memory were each given three plates, CD8 naive was given two plates, and CD8 memory was given one plate.

Using the deep immunoSEQ assay, TCR CDR3 regions were amplified from genomic DNA by multiplex PCR. Genomic DNA extracted from each cell subset was distributed evenly over all wells of several immunoSEQ 96-well plates, and each plate served as one replicate. For sorted subsets, each replicate PCR was loaded with 200 ng genomic DNA, equivalent to some 31,000 T cell genomes. Purified libraries were measured with a Qubit 3.0 fluorometer, size-checked on a Bioanalyzer 2100, and measured again with the KAPA Library Quantification kit. Every immunoSEQ 96-well plate was sequenced on a separate single-read 150-cycle Illumina NextSeq 550 flow cell. Processing in the source paper ran as follows. The immunoSEQ output contained only junctional sequences without quality scores, so filtering could not match that applied to full-length reads. To assign V/J genes and CDR3, sequences were annotated against IMGT germline references using PyIR, a Python wrapper for IgBLAST v1.9. Reads were removed for weak V/J assignments (E-value above 1e-6), missing CDR3, stop codons, out-of-frame junctions, or ambiguous translated residues. A V3J clonotype was defined by an identical inferred V gene, J gene, and CDR3 amino acid sequence. Percentage overlap between repertoires was computed as shared unique clonotypes divided by the size of the smaller repertoire. Richness of each repertoire was evaluated using RTK rarefaction, the Chao1 estimator, and Recon v2.1 estimates of unobserved clonotypes. For all TCRbeta clonotypes obtained by the gDNA method from a handful of donors, generation probabilities were computed with OLGA. The source is immuneACCESS, and TCRdb retained only in-frame sequences with V and J called. Part of the clones is not carried over; for the studies checked, unresolved V genes explain less than half of this, and the remainder is unexplained. D and trimming come from the DNA, and the V and J calls and clone size come from that table. The sample has over a million clones on record, around three quarters of them singletons. About 0.52% of the sample is taken by the ten largest.

Here V drops 0 bases and J drops 9 bases, and the junction holds 11 bases not matched to any gene. There are 16 amino acids in the CDR3, from cysteine to phenylalanine inclusive. Here the CDR3 DNA is all that survives: 48 bases in frame from base 1. CDR1 SGDLS and CDR2 YYNGEE were looked up in the germline V gene. Donors were healthy HIV-negative adults with no recently reported acute infections or vaccinations. Only Caucasian adults living in Nashville, Tennessee, USA were represented among the donors. CD4+ T cells were enriched by magnetic negative selection, after which naive cells were positively selected on CD45RA and the negative fraction was taken as the memory subset. Blood was collected by leukapheresis, and PBMCs were isolated by Ficoll-Histopaque density gradient centrifugation and then cryopreserved in liquid nitrogen vapor phase. Purity and quantity of every magnetically sorted T cell population were checked by analytical flow cytometry. Each sorted fraction had its genomic DNA isolated and then quantified by UV absorbance on a Nanodrop 2000c.

The paper's findings and limits, for the study overall: Because the study included only a small number of donors, the genetic and exposure-history diversity represented was limited. Sampling was limited to blood, and TCR repertoires in tissue likely differ from TCR repertoires in blood. Incomplete sequencing was indicated by rarefaction of sorted-subset datasets, despite the large sequencing depth. Pairwise subsampling indicated that sequencing depth was expected to affect the degree of clonotype sharing among donors. Compared with non-shared clonotypes, the clonotypes found in all four sorted-subset donors had higher generation probabilities. Naive subsets generally had larger estimated clonotype richness than memory subsets. Around 5% of naive CD4, 3% to 4% of naive CD8, 2.3% of memory CD4, and 0.35% to 0.4% of memory CD8 clonotypes were shared across a handful of donors.

This clone was seen just once. The target of this receptor is not known. No base qualities exist here, and no much larger clone lies one base off it. Sequenced: memory CD4+ T cells from PBMCs. According to the study, the label for this sample's cell subset or site signals: CD45RA-negative fraction. The sequence was collected from a man aged 18-30 years in good health. Some clones in this sample may be carry-over from other donors' samples. The receptor chain draws on TRBV9 and TRBJ2-1, and 8 bases in between align with TRBD2. The CDR3 protein sequence reads: CASSVGFTSGAPEQFF. The sequenced DNA is TGTGCCAGCAGCGTAGGGTTTACTAGCGGAGCTCCTGAGCAGTTCTTC.